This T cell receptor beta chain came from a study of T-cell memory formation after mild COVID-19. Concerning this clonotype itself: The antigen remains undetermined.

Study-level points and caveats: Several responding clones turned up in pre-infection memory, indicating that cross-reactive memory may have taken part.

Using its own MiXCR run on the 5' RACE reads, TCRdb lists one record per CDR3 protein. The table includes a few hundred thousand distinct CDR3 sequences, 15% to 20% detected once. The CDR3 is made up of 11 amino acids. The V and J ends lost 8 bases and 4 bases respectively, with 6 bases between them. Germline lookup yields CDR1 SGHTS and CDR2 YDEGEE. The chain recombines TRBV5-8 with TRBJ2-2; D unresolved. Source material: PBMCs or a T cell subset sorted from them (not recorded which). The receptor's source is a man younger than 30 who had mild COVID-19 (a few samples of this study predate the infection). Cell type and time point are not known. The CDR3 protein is CASRPTGELFF. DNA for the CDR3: TGTGCCAGTCGTCCCACCGGGGAGCTGTTTTTT.